Presented here are 3 T cell receptor beta chains from one specimen sequenced in a study of OX40 agonist ivuxolimab in advanced cancers. Measured with immunoSEQ multiplex PCR; TCRdb has only the in-frame clones, and not every one. The data show approximately 71,000 clones, with over 90% seen just once and approximately 14% held by the top ten. Here the sequenced sample was CD4+ or CD8+ T cells sorted from blood, taken in a trial of the OX40 agonist ivuxolimab. The receptors were gathered from an adult with an advanced solid tumor such as melanoma, head and neck, liver or kidney cancer.

The chain joins TRBV28 to TRBJ2-7; D is uncertain. Germline assignment: CDR1 MDHEN and CDR2 SYDVKM. The CDR3 extends over 12 amino acids. With 4 bases removed from V and 2 bases from J, the gap between germline ends came to 6 bases. The CDR3 DNA reads TGTGCCAGCAGTTCAAATACCTACGAGCAGTACTTC. This sequence encodes CASSSNTYEQYF.

The chain joins TRBV15 to TRBJ1-5; D is uncertain. CDR3 size: 14 residues. Germline values: CDR1 LNHNV, CDR2 YYDKDF (reference sequence). The V gene lost 0 bases and the J gene lost 1 base, with 4 bases spanning the gap. CDR3 sequence: CATSRDRSNQPQHF. The DNA for the CDR3 is TGTGCCACCAGCAGAGATAGAAGCAATCAGCCCCAGCATTTT.

This clone was seen once. The chain combines TRBV4-3 with TRBJ2-1; a weak D match, TRBD2 (6 bases). The CDR3 sequence is 14 residues long. Germline CDR1 LGHNA, CDR2 YSLEER. V was shortened by 3 bases and J by 7 bases, with 13 bases between the two germline ends. For the CDR3, the DNA is TGCGCCAGCAGCCAGCTGGAGGGAGTGAATGAGCAGTTCTTC. Translating gives CASSQLEGVNEQFF.